This TCR beta chain stems from a study of T cells in Graves' hyperthyroidism and ophthalmopathy. This clonotype occurred many times. RNA transcripts provided the source from which TCR beta CDR3 regions were amplified. A first-round RT-PCR of the TCR CDR3 used the HTBI primer set. TCRdb re-called the multiplex PCR reads through MiXCR, storing one row per CDR3 protein. The sample carries a few hundred thousand distinct CDR3 sequences, approximately 14% recorded once. Disease duration under 2 months; hyperthyroidism patients were aged 18 to 65. The CDR3 sequence is 14 residues long. Trimming took 7 bases from V and 5 from J; bases not matched to a gene: 10. The germline V gene has CDR1 KGHSH and CDR2 LQKENI.

The sequenced sample consisted of blood. The chain links TRBV18 to TRBJ2-7, with 8 bases lining up with TRBD1. The receptor's source is a woman aged 25 to 39 with Graves' hyperthyroidism. CDR3 region: CASLNPTGDHEQYF. The DNA for the CDR3 is TGTGCCAGCTTAAACCCGACAGGGGATCACGAGCAGTACTTC.